Below are 2 T cell receptor beta chains sequenced from a single sample in a study of tumor-infiltrating lymphocytes in primary liver carcinoma. Germline DNA was also extracted, and blood RNA derived from unsorted whole blood. TCR beta cDNA came from roughly 0.45 ug total RNA, primed with a constant-region primer. Construction of TCR beta libraries relied on three successive nested multiplex PCR rounds employing slightly modified ARM-PCR. The first two PCR rounds used TRBV1-TRBV30 forward primers with a C-beta reverse primer, roughly 10 cycles each. TCRdb reprocessed the multiplex PCR reads via MiXCR and lists one record per CDR3 protein. This table holds 300,000 to 400,000 distinct CDR3 sequences, less than 75% found once. The sequencing sample was made of peripheral blood. Every receptor here comes from a man aged 35 to 55 with primary liver carcinoma and hepatitis B virus infection.

A note on this clonotype: A much larger clone lies a single base off, so this may be a read error. J is TRBJ2-2 and V is TRBV6-1, with D possibly matching TRBD1 (5 bases). CDR1 is MNHNS and CDR2 is SASEGT in the germline V gene. V lost 3 bases, J lost 0 bases, and 17 bases lay in between. This CDR3 is 18 amino acids long. CDR3 sequence (DNA): TGTGCCAGCAGTGAGATAGGGGCCCCACGGGCGAACACCGGGGAGCTGTTTTTT. Residues: CASSEIGAPRANTGELFF.

This clonotype has just a few counts. Possible read error: a much larger clone is one base away. The chain couples TRBV4-3 to TRBJ2-7, with TRBD2 identical over 8 bases. Germline V gene lookup returns CDR1 LGHNA and CDR2 YSLEER. The CDR3 extends over 16 amino acids. CDR3 sequence: CVSSQDGRGASYEQYF. Here the CDR3 DNA reads TGCGTCAGCAGCCAAGATGGGCGGGGGGCATCCTACGAGCAGTACTTC.